Following are 31 T cell receptor beta chains from one sample sequenced in a study of cytomegalovirus exposure and HLA in healthy donors. Researchers ran the PCR with 60 Vbeta and 13 Jbeta primers. Data came from immunoSEQ multiplex PCR; TCRdb stores just in-frame clones and leaves some out. The data include roughly 120,000 clones; the top ten clones carry about 3.5%. Sequenced material: PBMCs. The receptor set was obtained from a man aged 18-30 years in good health and CMV-seronegative.

The chain is built from TRBV5-6 and TRBJ2-7; a possible D gene is TRBD2 (5 bases). Trimming cost V 0 bases and J 2 bases, with 12 bases left between them. The germline CDR1 and CDR2 sequences are SGHDT and YYEEEE. CDR3 length: 15 residues. This CDR3 reads CASSLETGTPYEQYF. The CDR3 DNA reads TGTGCCAGCAGCTTGGAAACGGGAACCCCCTACGAGCAGTACTTC. Complete variable domain (other parts from reference TRBV5-6 and TRBJ2-7): DAGVTQSPTHLIKTRGQQVTLRCSPKSGHDTVSWYQQALGQGPQFIFQYYEEEERQRGNFPDRFSGHQFPNYSSELNVNALLLGDSALYLCASSLETGTPYEQYFGPGTRLTVT.

The V call is TRBV19, the J call TRBJ2-7, with 7 bases matching TRBD1. The CDR3 spans 17 residues. CDR1 and CDR2 from the germline V gene are LNHDA and SQIVND (reference sequence). V lost 4 bases, J lost 2 bases, and 14 bases stayed unmatched. The CDR3 sequence: CASSSLRLTGSTYEQYF. The CDR3 bases are TGTGCCAGTAGTAGCCTAAGACTGACAGGGAGTACCTACGAGCAGTACTTC.

The CDR3 protein is CASSLTSGGPNEQFF. CDR3 in DNA: TGTGCCAGCAGCCTAACTAGCGGGGGGCCCAATGAGCAGTTCTTC. This chain joins TRBV7-2 and TRBJ2-1; 12 nucleotides match TRBD2. Germline V gene lookup returns CDR1 SGHTA and CDR2 FQGNSA. The CDR3 runs 15 residues. V was pared by 5 bases and J by 6 bases, with 5 bases of the junction left unmatched.

The V and J genes are TRBV6-6 and TRBJ2-2; D is possibly TRBD1 (6 bases). The CDR3 has 15 amino acids. V lost 10 bases and J lost 5, with 20 bases in between. The germline CDR1 and CDR2 sequences are MNHNY and SVGAGI (reference sequence). CDR3 DNA sequence: TGTGCCACCGGATCAACAGGGAAGGGAACCGGGGAGCTGTTTTTT. The encoded protein is CATGSTGKGTGELFF.

The rearrangement uses TRBV7-6 and TRBJ2-6; 16 bases match TRBD2. Germline V gene lookup returns CDR1 SGHVS and CDR2 FNYEAQ. Trimming took 5 bases from V and 0 from J; bases not matched to a gene: 4. There are 19 residues in the CDR3. CDR3 bases: TGTGCCAGCAGCCAGGGACTAGCGGGAGGGACCTCTGGGGCCAACGTCCTGACTTTC. Its translation is CASSQGLAGGTSGANVLTF.

The rearrangement joins TRBV7-9 to TRBJ1-6; D unclear. With 4 bases removed from V and 12 bases from J, the gap between germline ends came to 19 bases. Germline CDR1 reads SEHNR; CDR2 reads FQNEAQ (reference sequence). The CDR3 extends over 15 amino acids. The CDR3 region is CASSSSLEGLGPLHF. Written as DNA, the CDR3 is TGTGCCAGCAGCTCCAGCCTAGAGGGCCTAGGACCCCTCCACTTT.

The chain is built from TRBV5-4 and TRBJ2-2, with 13 bases aligning to TRBD2. Looked up from germline, CDR1 is SGHNT and CDR2 is YYREEE (reference sequence). V shed 2 bases and J 4 bases; nucleotides not matched to a gene: 8. The CDR3 is 18 residues long. The CDR3 is CASSLWTSGSRVTGELFF. Written as DNA, the CDR3 is TGTGCCAGCAGCTTATGGACTAGCGGGAGTAGAGTCACCGGGGAGCTGTTTTTT.

This rearrangement joins TRBV27 to TRBJ2-1; 14 bases fit TRBD2. Losses at the gene ends were 7 bases for V and 9 bases for J; bases not matched to a gene: 11. The CDR3 is 16 amino acids. Germline values: CDR1 MNHEY, CDR2 SMNVEV (reference sequence). The CDR3 DNA reads TGTGCCAGCATTAGTTTGCGGACTAGCGGGAGGAGTGAGCAGTTCTTC. Amino acid sequence: CASISLRTSGRSEQFF.

The V and J genes are TRBV28 and TRBJ2-7; TRBD1 matches 9 bases. CDR1 is MDHEN, CDR2 SYDVKM, per germline. CDR3 size: 17 residues. Trimming cost V 6 bases and J 3 bases; bases outside gene matches: 15. The CDR3 protein is CASSPNPRRDRDYEQYF. CDR3 DNA sequence: TGTGCCAGCAGCCCAAACCCCCGGAGGGACAGGGACTACGAGCAGTACTTC.

The chain combines TRBV6-5 with TRBJ2-7, with TRBD1 matching 10 bases. The CDR3 runs to 13 residues. J lost 3 bases, V lost 5 bases, and 1 base had no gene match. Germline V CDR1 and CDR2: MNHEY, SVGAGI. The CDR3 sequence is CASSGTGDYEQYF. The CDR3 bases are TGTGCCAGCAGTGGGACAGGGGACTACGAGCAGTACTTC.

The V call is TRBV4-1, the J call TRBJ1-1, with D possibly being TRBD1 (5 bases). CDR3 length: 13 amino acids. Trimming shortened V by 2 bases and J by 1 base, and 5 bases separated the two germline ends. Germline CDR1 MGHRA, CDR2 YSYEKL. CDR3 sequence reads: CASSQTGNTEAFF. The CDR3 region has the DNA TGCGCCAGCAGCCAAACAGGGAACACTGAAGCTTTCTTT.

V and J are TRBV28 and TRBJ1-1; TRBD1 matches 7 bases. The CDR3 consists of 16 residues. V lost 6 bases, J lost 3 bases, and 13 bases stayed unmatched. Germline-derived CDR1 and CDR2 are MDHEN and SYDVKM. The CDR3 loop reads CASSATGDRRDTEAFF. CDR3 nucleotides: TGTGCCAGCAGCGCTACAGGGGACCGGAGGGACACTGAAGCTTTCTTT.

The rearrangement links TRBV9 to TRBJ1-2; TRBD1 aligns across 8 bases. The CDR3 length is 14 residues. V shed 2 bases, J shed 5 bases, and the junction held 5 bases outside the gene matches. Germline CDR1 SGDLS, CDR2 YYNGEE. The CDR3 bases are TGTGCCAGCAGCGTTGGGGGACAGGTTTATGGCTACACCTTC. Protein sequence: CASSVGGQVYGYTF.

The V call is TRBV27, the J call TRBJ2-7; the match to TRBD1 covers 8 bases. J gave up 9 bases and V 4 bases, and 11 bases lay outside the gene matches. Germline loops: CDR1 MNHEY, CDR2 SMNVEV (reference sequence). The CDR3 runs 14 residues. The CDR3 coding sequence is TGTGCCAGCAGTTCCAGGGACAGGCTCACGGGGCAGTACTTC. Translating gives CASSSRDRLTGQYF.

The chain joins TRBV28 to TRBJ2-1; TRBD2 aligns across 9 bases. The CDR3 length is 16 residues. Trimming took 5 bases from V and 8 from J; bases not matched to a gene: 13. Germline lookup yields CDR1 MDHEN and CDR2 SYDVKM. The CDR3 DNA reads as TGTGCCAGCAGTCTGGTAGCGGGAGCTAAGCCTCATGAGCAGTTCTTC. Residues: CASSLVAGAKPHEQFF.

The chain couples TRBV6-4 to TRBJ2-2, with 10 bases matching TRBD1. The CDR3 runs 15 residues. The V and J ends lost 2 bases and 8 bases, in that order; junction bases with no gene match: 5. Germline V CDR1 and CDR2: MRHNA, SNTAGT. The CDR3 DNA reads TGTGCCAGCAGTGACGGGACAGGGGAAGCGGGGGAGCTGTTTTTT. This codes for CASSDGTGEAGELFF.

The chain has TRBV11-2 and TRBJ1-5, with D uncertain. CDR1 and CDR2 (germline): SGHAT, FQNNGV. Deletions cut 0 bases from V and 7 bases from J, with 13 bases between. The CDR3 spans 15 residues. CDR3 protein: CASSLDRGFGQPQHF. The CDR3 region has the DNA TGTGCCAGCAGCTTAGATCGGGGATTCGGGCAGCCCCAGCATTTT.

The gene calls are TRBV2 and TRBJ1-2, with 8 bases that match TRBD1. In germline, CDR1 is SNHLY, CDR2 FYNNEI. The CDR3 contains 15 residues. V gave up 8 bases and J gave up 3 bases; unmatched junction bases: 11. CDR3 coding DNA: TGTGCCAGCTGGTTTGCGGACAGGGCCGACTATGGCTACACCTTC. This encodes CASWFADRADYGYTF.

The chain recombines TRBV4-1 with TRBJ1-3; D gene uncertain. Trimming left V 1 base short and J 6 bases short, with 10 bases between. CDR1 is MGHRA and CDR2 is YSYEKL in the germline V gene. The CDR3 extends over 14 amino acids. The CDR3 DNA follows: TGCGCCAGCAGCCAAGTAACAGTCGAAAACACCATATATTTT. This codes for CASSQVTVENTIYF.

For the CDR3, the DNA is TGTGCCAGCAGTCCACAACCGATGATTCGAGAGACCCAGTACTTC. Translating it yields CASSPQPMIRETQYF. The chain has TRBV6-1 and TRBJ2-5; D is unresolved. Trimming removed 5 bases at V and 4 bases at J, with 17 bases between. CDR1 is MNHNS, CDR2 SASEGT, per germline. The CDR3 totals 15 residues.

The V and J genes are TRBV5-4 and TRBJ1-4; D is possibly TRBD1 (6 bases). V lost 4 bases and J 5 bases, leaving 12 bases between the germline ends. Germline CDR1 and CDR2: SGHNT and YYREEE (reference sequence). The CDR3 has 14 amino acids. The CDR3 nucleotides are TGTGCCAGCAGCCCGAGGGGGGGGAATGAAAAACTGTTTTTT. Translating gives CASSPRGGNEKLFF.

The rearrangement joins TRBV27 to TRBJ2-1; 7 nucleotides line up with TRBD1. Germline assignment: CDR1 MNHEY and CDR2 SMNVEV (reference sequence). V was clipped by 6 bases and J by 9 bases; unmatched bases: 5. The CDR3 loop spans 12 amino acids. DNA of the CDR3: TGTGCCAGCAGCTACAGGGGTAGTGAGCAGTTCTTC. It specifies CASSYRGSEQFF.

V is TRBV5-1 and J is TRBJ1-1, with a possible D match to TRBD1 (5 bases). Trimming took off 4 bases at V and 3 bases at J, with 22 bases between the two ends. CDR3 length: 17 amino acids. Per the germline V gene, CDR1 is SGHRS and CDR2 is YFSETQ. The DNA of the CDR3 is TGCGCCAGCAGCCCTCGGGGAGCTACTGGAGGGGACACTGAAGCTTTCTTT. The encoded protein is CASSPRGATGGDTEAFF.

This chain joins TRBV9 and TRBJ2-1; D gene ambiguous. CDR3 length: 12 amino acids. V lost 0 bases, J lost 8 bases, and 6 bases lay in between. Germline V gene sequence: CDR1 SGDLS, CDR2 YYNGEE. The CDR3 sequence is CASSVDRDEQFF. DNA of the CDR3: TGTGCCAGCAGCGTAGATCGGGATGAGCAGTTCTTC.

V usage is TRBV27 and J usage is TRBJ1-5, with unresolved D. The CDR3 consists of 17 residues. V was clipped by 0 bases and J by 3 bases, with 15 bases between them. Germline values: CDR1 MNHEY, CDR2 SMNVEV (reference sequence). Written as DNA, the CDR3 is TGTGCCAGCAGTTTATCCAGCAGAGAGGGCCTCAATCAGCCCCAGCATTTT. As protein: CASSLSSREGLNQPQHF.

V usage is TRBV2 and J usage is TRBJ1-2; 7 nucleotides align to TRBD1. From germline, CDR1 is SNHLY and CDR2 FYNNEI. The CDR3 runs to 13 residues. V shed 11 bases and J 7 bases; nucleotides not matched to a gene: 13. The CDR3 region is CALWDSRISGYTF. The CDR3 nucleotides read TGTGCCCTATGGGACAGCCGAATAAGTGGCTACACCTTC.

The V call is TRBV10-3, the J call TRBJ2-2; 10 nucleotides align to TRBD2. The V segment lost 0 bases and the J segment 7 bases; nucleotides outside the gene matches: 11. Looked up from germline, CDR1 is ENHRY and CDR2 is SYGVKD. The CDR3 runs to 18 residues. This CDR3 reads CAISESSSGSLSSGELFF. Here the CDR3 DNA reads TGTGCCATCAGTGAGTCATCTAGCGGGAGCCTTAGTAGCGGGGAGCTGTTTTTT.

The chain employs TRBV7-9 and TRBJ1-2, with D perhaps TRBD1 (6 bases). The V end lost 1 base, the J end lost 3 bases, and 9 bases lay between the germline ends. Germline lookup yields CDR1 SEHNR and CDR2 FQNEAQ (reference sequence). This CDR3 contains 14 residues. In nucleotides, the CDR3 is TGTGCCAGCAGCTTAGACAGGGCTTACTATGGCTACACCTTC. This translates into CASSLDRAYYGYTF. Using reference TRBV7-9 and TRBJ1-2 for the parts outside the CDR3, the full variable domain is DTGVSQNPRHKITKRGQNVTFRCDPISEHNRLYWYRQTLGQGPEFLTYFQNEAQLEKSRLLSDRFSAERPKGSFSTLEIQRTEQGDSAMYLCASSLDRAYYGYTFGSGTRLTVV.

The J gene is TRBJ1-1, the V gene TRBV5-1; a possible D gene is TRBD1 (5 bases). Germline V lookup: CDR1 SGHRS, CDR2 YFSETQ. V was clipped by 2 bases and J by 6 bases, with 14 bases between them. This CDR3 spans 14 amino acids. The CDR3 here is CASSFGDFLSEAFF. The CDR3 nucleotides are TGCGCCAGCAGCTTTGGGGACTTTCTTTCTGAAGCTTTCTTT.

Regarding this clone: Other DNA sequences of this sample code for an identical CDR3. The CDR3 sequence: CASSPDRREQYF. The CDR3 nucleotides are TGTGCCAGCAGTCCCGATCGGAGGGAGCAGTACTTC. The chain employs TRBV6-5 and TRBJ2-7; a weak D match, TRBD2 (5 bases). The V end lost 5 bases, the J end lost 7 bases, and 12 bases lay between the germline ends. This CDR3 comprises 12 residues. Germline assignment: CDR1 MNHEY and CDR2 SVGAGI.

V usage is TRBV14 and J usage is TRBJ2-5, with D possibly being TRBD1 (6 bases). The J call is in doubt because the DNA end fits TRBJ2-7 better. The CDR3 runs to 17 residues. Germline values: CDR1 SGHDN, CDR2 FVKESK. The CDR3 sequence is CASSLEDRMGPSYEQYF. CDR3 DNA: TGTGCCAGCAGCCTTGAAGACAGGATGGGGCCATCCTACGAGCAGTACTTC.